These 13 T cell receptor beta chains came from one sample sequenced in a study of OX40 agonist ivuxolimab in advanced cancers. TCRdb's table, derived via immunoSEQ multiplex PCR, lists solely in-frame clones and lacks some. The table includes some 100,000 clones, 80% to 85% detected once. The sample consisted of CD4+ or CD8+ T cells sorted from blood, taken in a trial of the OX40 agonist ivuxolimab. The receptor set was obtained from an adult with an advanced solid tumor such as melanoma, head and neck, liver or kidney cancer.

This chain links TRBV11-2 with TRBJ1-6; TRBD1 agrees at 9 bases. V was clipped by 3 bases and J by 2 bases; unmatched bases: 2. Germline-derived CDR1 and CDR2 are SGHAT and FQNNGV. The CDR3 has 16 residues. CDR3: CASSLGQGAYNSPLHF. As DNA, the CDR3 is TGTGCCAGCAGCTTGGGACAGGGCGCCTATAATTCACCCCTCCACTTT.

This clone was seen a handful of times. The chain employs TRBV5-4 and TRBJ1-6; D call uncertain. The CDR3 contains 15 residues. CDR1 and CDR2 (germline): SGHNT, YYREEE (reference sequence). V was cut by 3 bases and J by 5 bases, with 12 bases left in between. As DNA, the CDR3 is TGTGCCAGCAGCTATAGGACGCCGGATAATTCACCCCTCCACTTT. It codes for CASSYRTPDNSPLHF.

The CDR3 DNA sequence: TGTGCCAGCAGCACGGGACAGGGAAATGAGCAGTTCTTC. Protein sequence: CASSTGQGNEQFF. V usage is TRBV7-7 and J usage is TRBJ2-1, with 9 bases aligning to TRBD1. This CDR3 comprises 13 residues. CDR1 and CDR2 (germline): SSHAT, FNYEAQ (reference sequence). Losses at the gene ends were 5 bases for V and 7 bases for J; bases not matched to a gene: 3.

This chain links TRBV5-1 with TRBJ1-1; no clear D gene. V was trimmed by 0 bases and J by 3 bases, leaving 3 bases between them. Germline-derived CDR1 and CDR2 are SGHRS and YFSETQ. The length of the CDR3 is 12 residues. The CDR3 here is CASSLDDTEAFF. As DNA, the CDR3 is TGCGCCAGCAGCTTGGACGACACTGAAGCTTTCTTT.

The chain recombines TRBV7-2 with TRBJ2-7, with TRBD1 matching over 8 bases. The germline CDR1 and CDR2 sequences are SGHTA and FQGNSA. The CDR3 sequence is 15 residues long. Trimming at V came to 1 base and at J to 4 bases, leaving 6 bases not matched to a gene. CDR3 protein: CASSLGGTGKYEQYF. In DNA form, the CDR3 reads TGTGCCAGCAGCTTAGGAGGGACAGGCAAATACGAGCAGTACTTC.

This clone has a handful of counts. This chain connects TRBV18 to TRBJ2-1; 8 nucleotides agree with TRBD2. The length of the CDR3 is 16 residues. From germline, CDR1 is KGHSH and CDR2 LQKENI. Trimming cost V 4 bases and J 7 bases; bases outside gene matches: 12. For the CDR3, the DNA is TGTGCCAGCTCACTCGCTTGGCGGGGGGCCCCAAATGAGCAGTTCTTC. Protein product: CASSLAWRGAPNEQFF.

The chain couples TRBV6-4 to TRBJ2-7, with D tentatively TRBD1 (5 bases). Germline V gives CDR1 MRHNA, CDR2 SNTAGT. CDR3 size: 14 residues. Trimming pared 2 bases from V and 3 bases from J, leaving 11 bases between. The DNA of the CDR3 is TGTGCCAGCAGTGACGCCAGTCAGGGCTACGAGCAGTACTTC. Its translation is CASSDASQGYEQYF.

The chain couples TRBV2 to TRBJ1-2; D not certain. Trimming pared 2 bases from V and 8 bases from J, leaving 15 bases between. Germline-derived CDR1 and CDR2 are SNHLY and FYNNEI. This CDR3 comprises 14 residues. The CDR3 DNA follows: TGTGCCAGCAGTGAATCGCGGATAAAGGGCGGCTACACCTTC. It translates to CASSESRIKGGYTF.

J is TRBJ2-5 and V is TRBV28, with 12 bases fitting TRBD1. V lost 8 bases to trimming and J lost 1 base; unmatched junction nucleotides: 5. Germline V gene sequence: CDR1 MDHEN, CDR2 SYDVKM. This CDR3 has 15 residues. The CDR3 loop reads CASQKGQGAQETQYF. DNA for the CDR3: TGTGCCAGCCAAAAGGGACAGGGGGCCCAAGAGACCCAGTACTTC.

The genes are TRBV5-1 and TRBJ1-1; D perhaps matches TRBD1 (6 bases). CDR1 SGHRS and CDR2 YFSETQ come from the germline V gene. Trimming took off 0 bases at V and 5 bases at J, with 11 bases between the two ends. The CDR3 covers 14 residues. CDR3 DNA: TGCGCCAGCAGCTTGGCCTACCAGGGGACTGAAGCTTTCTTT. It yields the protein CASSLAYQGTEAFF.

This rearrangement joins TRBV7-7 to TRBJ2-5, with 9 bases fitting TRBD1. Germline trimming cut 4 bases from V and 2 bases from J; bases unmatched to any gene: 2. The germline V gene encodes CDR1 SSHAT and CDR2 FNYEAQ (reference sequence). This CDR3 has 14 amino acids. The CDR3 reads CASSSGTGQETQYF. CDR3 bases: TGTGCCAGCAGCTCGGGGACAGGGCAAGAGACCCAGTACTTC.

Comment on this clone: An end of the junction does not agree with germline; a read error may underlie this. The chain couples TRBV6-1 to TRBJ1-2; no reliable D call. The CDR3 is made up of 13 amino acids. Germline V lookup: CDR1 MNHNS, CDR2 SASEGT. The CDR3 spells CASSEYSRGTTYF. The CDR3 DNA sequence: TGTGCCAGCAGTGAATATTCCCGGGGAACGACGTACTTC.

This clone was seen more than once but under ten times. This chain joins TRBV19 and TRBJ1-1; D gene ambiguous. V lost 5 bases and J 8 bases, leaving 15 bases between the germline ends. The CDR3 spans 13 residues. CDR1 and CDR2 (germline): LNHDA, SQIVND (reference sequence). Here the CDR3 reads CASSYGGLLEAFF. CDR3 in DNA: TGTGCCAGTAGTTACGGAGGGCTATTGGAAGCTTTCTTT.